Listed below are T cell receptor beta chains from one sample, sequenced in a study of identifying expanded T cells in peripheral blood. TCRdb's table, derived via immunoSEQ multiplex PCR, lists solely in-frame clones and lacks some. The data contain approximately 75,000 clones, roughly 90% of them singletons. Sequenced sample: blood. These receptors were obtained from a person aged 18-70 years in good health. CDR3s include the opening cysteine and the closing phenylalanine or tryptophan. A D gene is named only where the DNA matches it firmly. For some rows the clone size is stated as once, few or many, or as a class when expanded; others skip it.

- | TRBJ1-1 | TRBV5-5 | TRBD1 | TGTGCCAGCAGCTGGGACAGGGTGAATGAAGCTTTCTTT | CASSWDRVNEAFF
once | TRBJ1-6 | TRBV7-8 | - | TGTGCCAGCAGCCTAGGCTCCGCGCGGGGGAATTCACCCCTCCACTTT | CASSLGSARGNSPLHF
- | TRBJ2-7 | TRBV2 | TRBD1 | TGTGCCAGCAGTGCGGACAGGGGCTACGAGCAGTACTTC | CASSADRGYEQYF
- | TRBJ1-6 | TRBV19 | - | TGTGCCAGTAGTATGGCGGGAATATCACCCCTCCACTTT | CASSMAGISPLHF
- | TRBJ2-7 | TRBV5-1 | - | TGCGCCAGCAGCTTGGGGGACAACTCCTACGAGCAGTACTTC | CASSLGDNSYEQYF
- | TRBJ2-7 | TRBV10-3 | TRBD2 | TGTGCCATCAGGCCGGGACTAGCGGCGTCCAGCTCCTACGAGCAGTACTTC | CAIRPGLAASSSYEQYF
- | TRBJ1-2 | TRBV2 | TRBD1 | TGTGCCAGCACTAGGACAGGGAATGGCTACACCTTC | CASTRTGNGYTF
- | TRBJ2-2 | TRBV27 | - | TGTGCCAGCAGTTTCTCGGGGGCTTACACCGGGGAGCTGTTTTTT | CASSFSGAYTGELFF
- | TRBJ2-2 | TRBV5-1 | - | TGCGCCAGCAGCTTAGCGGGGACACACTCGAACACCGGGGAGCTGTTTTTT | CASSLAGTHSNTGELFF
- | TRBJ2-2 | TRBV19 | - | TGTGCCAGTAGTATCCAGAACACCGGGGAGCTGTTTTTT | CASSIQNTGELFF
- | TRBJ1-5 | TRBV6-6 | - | TGTGCCAGCAGTTACGGGGATCAGCCCCAGCATTTT | CASSYGDQPQHF
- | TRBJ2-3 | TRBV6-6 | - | TGTGCCAGCAGTTACGGGGCGGGGTCCACAGATACGCAGTATTTT | CASSYGAGSTDTQYF
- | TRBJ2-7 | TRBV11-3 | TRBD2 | TGTGCCAGCAGCACGGGACTACCCCCCTACGAGCAGTACTTC | CASSTGLPPYEQYF
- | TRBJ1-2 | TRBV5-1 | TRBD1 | TGCGCCAGCAGCCCTCCCGGGGGACAGGGGATTGACTACACCTTC | CASSPPGGQGIDYTF
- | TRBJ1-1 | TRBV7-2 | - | TGTGCCAGCAGCTTAGCCTCGTCTACGGGAGCTTTCTTT | CASSLASSTGAFF
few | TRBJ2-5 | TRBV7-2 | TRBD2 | TGTGCCAGCAGCTTAAAATGGGCGGGGGAGTACCAAGAGACCCAGTACTTC | CASSLKWAGEYQETQYF
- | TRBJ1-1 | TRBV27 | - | TGTGCCAGCAGTTTATCTGGGAGGAACACTGAAGCTTTCTTT | CASSLSGRNTEAFF
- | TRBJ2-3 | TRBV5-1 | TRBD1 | TGCGCCAGCAGCGCTAGACAGGGTGCAGATACGCAGTATTTT | CASSARQGADTQYF
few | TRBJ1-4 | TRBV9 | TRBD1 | TGTGCCAGCAGCGGAGGGGACAGGAATAATGAAAAACTGTTTTTT | CASSGGDRNNEKLFF
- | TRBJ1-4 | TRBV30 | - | TGTGCCTGGAGTCCGGGACTCCGGGGGGAAAAACTGTTTTTT | CAWSPGLRGEKLFF
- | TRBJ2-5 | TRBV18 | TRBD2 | TGTGCCAGCTCACCACGCCCAGGGACTAGCGGAGAGACCCAGTACTTC | CASSPRPGTSGETQYF